This T cell receptor (beta chain) was observed in a study of vaccination and CD4 T cells after COVID-19. Study as a whole: Six men and four women formed the convalescents, two being Hispanic. The post-COVID samples were taken a median roughly 98 days after diagnosis, anywhere from 35 to 161. Culture controls were given either a CEFX pool, an HIV-1 Nef pool, or no peptide. Study-level results: Spike mono-reactivity was evident in 304 of the 307 vaccine-specific clones derived from convalescent patients.

In regard to this clonotype: Its target is unknown.

Specified treatment: roughly 11-day PBMC culture with coronavirus spike peptide pools or control peptides (ViraFEST assay). Pre-COVID-19 pandemic sampling (2011-2018) yielded the unexposed donor's CD4+ T cells. Oncomine TCR Beta short-read sequencing was applied to DNA from cultured CD4+ T cells. Extraction of genomic DNA was performed on cultured CD4+ T cells. MiXCR, run by TCRdb on the PCR reads, gives a single entry per CDR3 protein. The repertoire holds thousands of distinct CDR3 sequences, with 33% as singletons. The ends were cut back, 1 base at V and 6 bases at J, with 16 bases in the middle. The length of the CDR3 is 14 residues. Germline CDR1 reads DFQATT; CDR2 reads SNEGSKA (reference sequence).

The specimen was CD4+ T cells from blood, cultured in vitro. This TCR was sampled from a human donor in good health. The chain has TRBV20-1 and TRBJ2-7, with D perhaps matching TRBD2 (5 bases). CDR3 protein: CSARGGQDRSEQYF. CDR3 coding DNA: TGCAGTGCTAGAGGAGGGCAGGATCGGTCCGAGCAGTACTTC.